The 10 T cell receptor beta chains below come from one sample, sequenced in a study of blood T cell repertoires in COVID-19. The assay was immunoSEQ multiplex PCR, and TCRdb's table has in-frame clones only and misses some. The sample contains 100,000 to 150,000 clones, around four fifths of which appear only once. Sequences were obtained from peripheral blood. The receptor set was obtained from a man aged 80 or over with COVID-19, enrolled during active disease.

The chain uses TRBV9 and TRBJ1-5; D gene unclear. V lost 0 bases to trimming and J lost 4 bases, with 11 bases between them. Germline assignment: CDR1 SGDLS and CDR2 YYNGEE. The CDR3 is 15 residues long. The DNA of the CDR3 is TGTGCCAGCAGCGTAGGATCGGGGTGGAATCAGCCCCAGCATTTT. It encodes CASSVGSGWNQPQHF.

The rearrangement links TRBV7-9 to TRBJ1-3, with a possible D match to TRBD1 (5 bases). Trimming pared 5 bases from V and 0 bases from J, leaving 11 bases between. The CDR3 consists of 15 residues. Germline V gene lookup returns CDR1 SEHNR and CDR2 FQNEAQ (reference sequence). The CDR3 is CASSPSGGSGNTIYF. Written as DNA, the CDR3 is TGTGCCAGCAGCCCCAGCGGGGGCTCTGGAAACACCATATATTTT.

V gene TRBV24-1 combines with J gene TRBJ2-3; D gene unclear. Germline assignment: CDR1 KGHDR and CDR2 SFDVKD. This CDR3 comprises 11 residues. V was cut by 7 bases and J by 5 bases, with 6 bases left in between. CDR3 sequence (DNA): TGTGCCACCAGAGCCGGAGATACGCAGTATTTT. Protein product: CATRAGDTQYF.

This clone turned up a few times. The J gene is TRBJ1-6, the V gene TRBV25-1, with 8 positions matching TRBD1. Germline-derived CDR1 and CDR2 are MGHDK and SYGVNS. The CDR3 is 14 residues long. Unmatched junction bases numbered 7, after V lost 5 bases and J lost 10 bases. For the CDR3, the DNA is TGTGCCAGCAGTCCTCGGACAGGGAAGTCACCCCTCCACTTT. Translating gives CASSPRTGKSPLHF. The entire variable domain, with the rest obtained from reference TRBV25-1 and TRBJ1-6, is as follows: EADIYQTPRYLVIGTGKKITLECSQTMGHDKMYWYQQDPGMELHLIHYSYGVNSTEKGDLSSESTVSRIRTEHFPLTLESARPSHTSQYLCASSPRTGKSPLHFGNGTRLTVT.

This chain links TRBV6-1 with TRBJ2-1, with a tentative D call TRBD1 (6 bases). Germline CDR1 reads MNHNS; CDR2 reads SASEGT. Trimming pared 2 bases from V and 6 bases from J, leaving 17 bases between. The CDR3 length is 16 residues. For the CDR3, the DNA is TGTGCCAGCAGTGAACCACAGGGTGGCGTGGGCAATGAGCAGTTCTTC. Its protein product is CASSEPQGGVGNEQFF.

The gene calls are TRBV7-9 and TRBJ2-5, with TRBD1 identical over 11 bases. Germline V lookup: CDR1 SEHNR, CDR2 FQNEAQ (reference sequence). This CDR3 is 13 amino acids long. This chain's CDR3 is CALRTGGGETQYF. The CDR3 bases are TGTGCATTGAGGACAGGGGGCGGGGAGACCCAGTACTTC.

The chain has TRBV18 and TRBJ2-1; 7 bases agree with TRBD1. J gave up 4 bases and V 3 bases, and 6 bases lay outside the gene matches. CDR3 length equals 15 residues. Germline V CDR1 and CDR2: KGHSH, LQKENI. The CDR3 DNA reads as TGTGCCAGCTCACCTCTGGGACAGCGATACAATGAGCAGTTCTTC. This encodes CASSPLGQRYNEQFF.

The chain combines TRBV18 with TRBJ2-1; the match to TRBD2 covers 9 bases. J gave up 4 bases and V 5 bases, and 6 bases lay outside the gene matches. Looked up from germline, CDR1 is KGHSH and CDR2 is LQKENI. The CDR3 runs 15 residues. DNA for the CDR3: TGTGCCAGCTCAACGACTAGCGGACCGTACAATGAGCAGTTCTTC. This encodes CASSTTSGPYNEQFF.

The chain employs TRBV5-6 and TRBJ1-4, with D maybe TRBD1 (6 bases). V was cut by 2 bases and J by 2 bases, with 16 bases left in between. The CDR3 runs 17 residues. The germline V gene has CDR1 SGHDT and CDR2 YYEEEE. For the CDR3, the DNA is TGTGCCAGCAGCTTAATCGAGGGGGTTGGGACTAATGAAAAACTGTTTTTT. Protein: CASSLIEGVGTNEKLFF.

This clone was seen a few times. This chain joins TRBV12-1 and TRBJ2-7; the D call of TRBD1 is as the table states it, not checked on the DNA. TRBV12-1 is a pseudogene locus. The CDR3 runs to 15 residues. The CDR3 here is CASSLRHIFAYEQYF. The CDR3 DNA reads as TGTGCCAGCAGCTTAAGACATATTTTTGCCTACGAGCAGTACTTC.